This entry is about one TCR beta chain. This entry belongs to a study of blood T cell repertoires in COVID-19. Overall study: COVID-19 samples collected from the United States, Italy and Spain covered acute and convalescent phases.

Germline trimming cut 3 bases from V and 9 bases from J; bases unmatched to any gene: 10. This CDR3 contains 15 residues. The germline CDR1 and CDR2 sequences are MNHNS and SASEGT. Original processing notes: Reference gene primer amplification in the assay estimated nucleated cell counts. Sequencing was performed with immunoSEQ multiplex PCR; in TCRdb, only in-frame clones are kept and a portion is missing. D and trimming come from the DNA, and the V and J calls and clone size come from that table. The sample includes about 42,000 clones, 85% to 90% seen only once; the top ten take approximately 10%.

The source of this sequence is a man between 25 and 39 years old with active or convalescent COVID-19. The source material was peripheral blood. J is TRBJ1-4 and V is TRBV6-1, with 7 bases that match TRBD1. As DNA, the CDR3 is TGTGCCAGCAGTGACGGACAGGTTGGGGTTCAAAAACTGTTTTTT. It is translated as CASSDGQVGVQKLFF.